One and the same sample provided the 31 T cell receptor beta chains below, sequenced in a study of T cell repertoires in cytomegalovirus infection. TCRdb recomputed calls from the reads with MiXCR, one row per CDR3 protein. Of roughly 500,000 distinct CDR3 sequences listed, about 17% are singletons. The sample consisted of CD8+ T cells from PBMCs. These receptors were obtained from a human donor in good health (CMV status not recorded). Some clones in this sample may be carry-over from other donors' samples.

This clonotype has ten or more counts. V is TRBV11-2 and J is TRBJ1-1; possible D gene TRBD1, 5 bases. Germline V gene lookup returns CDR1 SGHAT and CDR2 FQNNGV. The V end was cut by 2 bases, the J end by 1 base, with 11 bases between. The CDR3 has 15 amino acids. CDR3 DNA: TGTGCCAGCAGCTTAATTGCAGGGAAGAACACTGAAGCTTTCTTT. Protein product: CASSLIAGKNTEAFF. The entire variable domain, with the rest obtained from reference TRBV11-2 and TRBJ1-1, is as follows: EAGVAQSPRYKIIEKRQSVAFWCNPISGHATLYWYQQILGQGPKLLIQFQNNGVVDDSQLPKDRFSAERLKGVDSTLKIQPAKLEDSAVYLCASSLIAGKNTEAFFGQGTRLTVV.

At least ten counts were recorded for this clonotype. CDR3 in amino acids: CASSWTGQGPSYNEQFF. In nucleotides, the CDR3 is TGTGCCAGCAGTTGGACGGGACAGGGCCCTTCCTACAATGAGCAGTTCTTC. The V and J genes are TRBV28 and TRBJ2-1; 9 positions agree with TRBD1. The CDR3 consists of 17 residues. CDR1 MDHEN and CDR2 SYDVKM come from the germline V gene. The V and J ends lost 4 bases and 1 base, in that order; junction bases with no gene match: 8.

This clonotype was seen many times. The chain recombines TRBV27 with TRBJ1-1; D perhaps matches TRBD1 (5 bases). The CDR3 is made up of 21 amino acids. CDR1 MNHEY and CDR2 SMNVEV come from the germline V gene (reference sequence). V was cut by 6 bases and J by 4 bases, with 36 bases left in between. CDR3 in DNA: TGTGCCAGCAGCCAATCCCTCCGGGGGGGGGAACGGGGCCCTCTCTTCACTGAAGCTTTCTTT. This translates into CASSQSLRGGERGPLFTEAFF.

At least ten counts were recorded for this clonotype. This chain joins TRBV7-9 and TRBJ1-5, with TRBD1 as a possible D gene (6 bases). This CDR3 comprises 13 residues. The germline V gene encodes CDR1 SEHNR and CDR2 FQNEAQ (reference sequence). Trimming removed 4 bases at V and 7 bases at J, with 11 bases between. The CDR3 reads CASSSEGGQPQHF. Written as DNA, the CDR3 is TGTGCCAGCAGCTCCGAGGGGGGGCAGCCCCAGCATTTT.

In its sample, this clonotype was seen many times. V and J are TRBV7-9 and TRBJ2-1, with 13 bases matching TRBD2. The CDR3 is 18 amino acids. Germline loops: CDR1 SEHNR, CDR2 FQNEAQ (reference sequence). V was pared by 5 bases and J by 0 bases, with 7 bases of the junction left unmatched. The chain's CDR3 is CASSGGGLAGTSYNEQFF. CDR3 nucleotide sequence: TGTGCCAGCAGCGGGGGGGGACTAGCGGGAACCTCCTACAATGAGCAGTTCTTC. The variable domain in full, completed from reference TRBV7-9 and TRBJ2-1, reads DTGVSQNPRHKITKRGQNVTFRCDPISEHNRLYWYRQTLGQGPEFLTYFQNEAQLEKSRLLSDRFSAERPKGSFSTLEIQRTEQGDSAMYLCASSGGGLAGTSYNEQFFGPGTRLTVL.

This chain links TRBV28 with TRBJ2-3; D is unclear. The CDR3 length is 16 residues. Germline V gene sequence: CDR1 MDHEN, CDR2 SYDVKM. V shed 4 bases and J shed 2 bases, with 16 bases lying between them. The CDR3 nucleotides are TGTGCCAGCAGTTCCCGACACCTCGGGTACACAGATACGCAGTATTTT. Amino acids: CASSSRHLGYTDTQYF.

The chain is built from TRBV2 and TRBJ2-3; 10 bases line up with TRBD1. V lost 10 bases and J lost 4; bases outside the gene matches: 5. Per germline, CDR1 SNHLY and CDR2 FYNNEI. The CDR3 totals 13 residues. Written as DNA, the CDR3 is TGTGCCACCCGGGACAGGGGTGCAGATACGCAGTATTTT. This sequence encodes CATRDRGADTQYF.

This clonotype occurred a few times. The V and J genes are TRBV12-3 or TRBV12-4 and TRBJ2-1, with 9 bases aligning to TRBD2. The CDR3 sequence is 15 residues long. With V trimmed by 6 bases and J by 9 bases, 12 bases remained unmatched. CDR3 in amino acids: CASSLEVAGVGEQFF. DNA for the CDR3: TGTGCCAGCAGCCTCGAGGTAGCGGGGGTTGGTGAGCAGTTCTTC.

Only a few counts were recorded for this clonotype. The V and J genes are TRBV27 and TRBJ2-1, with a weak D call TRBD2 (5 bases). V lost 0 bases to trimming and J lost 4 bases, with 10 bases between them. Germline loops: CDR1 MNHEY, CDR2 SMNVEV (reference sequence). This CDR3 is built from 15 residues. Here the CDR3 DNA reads TGTGCCAGCAGTTTATCGCGGACTTTTTACAATGAGCAGTTCTTC. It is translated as CASSLSRTFYNEQFF.

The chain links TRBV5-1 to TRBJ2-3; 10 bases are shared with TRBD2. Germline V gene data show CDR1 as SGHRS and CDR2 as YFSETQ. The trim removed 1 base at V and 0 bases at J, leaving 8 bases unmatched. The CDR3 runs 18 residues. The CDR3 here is CASSLRLAGALSTDTQYF. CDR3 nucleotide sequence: TGCGCCAGCAGCTTGAGGCTAGCGGGGGCTCTTAGCACAGATACGCAGTATTTT.

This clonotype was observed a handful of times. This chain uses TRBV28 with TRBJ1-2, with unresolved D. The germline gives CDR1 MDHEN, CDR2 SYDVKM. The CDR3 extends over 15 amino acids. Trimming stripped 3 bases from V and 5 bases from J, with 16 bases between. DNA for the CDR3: TGTGCCAGCAGTTTCGTGATATCCCTTAATTATGGCTACACCTTC. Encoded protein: CASSFVISLNYGYTF.

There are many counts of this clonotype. DNA for the CDR3: TGTGCCAGCAGTCGAATTGGAGGGGGTAGAACTAATGAAAAACTGTTTTTT. It translates to CASSRIGGGRTNEKLFF. The V gene is TRBV25-1, the J gene TRBJ1-4; possibly TRBD1 for D (6 bases). Trimming left V 5 bases short and J 1 base short, with 17 bases between. This CDR3 contains 17 residues. Per germline, CDR1 MGHDK and CDR2 SYGVNS. The variable domain in full, completed from reference TRBV25-1 and TRBJ1-4, reads EADIYQTPRYLVIGTGKKITLECSQTMGHDKMYWYQQDPGMELHLIHYSYGVNSTEKGDLSSESTVSRIRTEHFPLTLESARPSHTSQYLCASSRIGGGRTNEKLFFGSGTQLSVL.

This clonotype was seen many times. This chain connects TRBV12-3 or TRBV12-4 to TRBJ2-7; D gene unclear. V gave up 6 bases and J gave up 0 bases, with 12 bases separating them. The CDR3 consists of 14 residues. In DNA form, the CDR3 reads TGTGCCAGCAGCCGTCCCCCAGGCTCCTACGAGCAGTACTTC. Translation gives CASSRPPGSYEQYF.

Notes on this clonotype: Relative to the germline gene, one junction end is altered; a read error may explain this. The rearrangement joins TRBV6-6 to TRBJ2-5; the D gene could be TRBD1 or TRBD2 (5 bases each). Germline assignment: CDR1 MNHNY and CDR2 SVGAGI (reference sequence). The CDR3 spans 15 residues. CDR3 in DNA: TGTGCCAGCAGTTACTCATCAGGGACGGGTGAGATCCAGTACTTC. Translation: CASSYSSGTGEIQYF.

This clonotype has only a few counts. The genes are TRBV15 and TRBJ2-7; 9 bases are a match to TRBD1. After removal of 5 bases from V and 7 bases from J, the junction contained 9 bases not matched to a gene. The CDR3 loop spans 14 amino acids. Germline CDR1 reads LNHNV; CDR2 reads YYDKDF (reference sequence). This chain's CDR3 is CATSPRDRVGEQYF. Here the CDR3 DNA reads TGTGCCACCAGCCCTCGGGACAGGGTGGGGGAGCAGTACTTC.

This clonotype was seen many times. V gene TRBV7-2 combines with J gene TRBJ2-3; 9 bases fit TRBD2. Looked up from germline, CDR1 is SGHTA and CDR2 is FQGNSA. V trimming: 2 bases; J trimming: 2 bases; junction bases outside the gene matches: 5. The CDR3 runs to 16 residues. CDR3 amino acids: CASSLPIAGATDTQYF. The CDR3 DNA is TGTGCCAGCAGCTTACCCATAGCGGGAGCCACAGATACGCAGTATTTT. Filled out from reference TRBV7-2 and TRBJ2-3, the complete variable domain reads GAGVSQSPSNKVTEKGKDVELRCDPISGHTALYWYRQSLGQGLEFLIYFQGNSAPDKSGLPSDRFSAERTGGSVSTLTIQRTQQEDSAVYLCASSLPIAGATDTQYFGPGTRLTVL.

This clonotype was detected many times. The CDR3 DNA is TGTGCCAGCAGTTTCATATCGAACACTGAAGCTTTCTTT. Translating it yields CASSFISNTEAFF. The J gene is TRBJ1-1, the V gene TRBV12-3 or TRBV12-4; D not resolved. CDR3 length equals 13 residues. Between the trimmed V and J ends, which lost 3 bases and 1 base, there was a span of 6 bases.

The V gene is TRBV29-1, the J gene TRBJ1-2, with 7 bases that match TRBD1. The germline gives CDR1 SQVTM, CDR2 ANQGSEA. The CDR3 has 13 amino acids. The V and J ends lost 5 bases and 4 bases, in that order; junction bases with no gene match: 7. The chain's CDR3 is CSVLAPGGYGYTF. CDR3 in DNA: TGCAGCGTTCTCGCCCCAGGGGGCTATGGCTACACCTTC.

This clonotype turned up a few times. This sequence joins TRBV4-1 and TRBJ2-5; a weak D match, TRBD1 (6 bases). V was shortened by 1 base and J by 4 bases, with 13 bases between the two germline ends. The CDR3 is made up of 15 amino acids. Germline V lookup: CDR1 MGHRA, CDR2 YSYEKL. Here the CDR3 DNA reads TGCGCCAGCAGCCAAGGGTGGGGGCGAACAGAGACCCAGTACTTC. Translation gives CASSQGWGRTETQYF.

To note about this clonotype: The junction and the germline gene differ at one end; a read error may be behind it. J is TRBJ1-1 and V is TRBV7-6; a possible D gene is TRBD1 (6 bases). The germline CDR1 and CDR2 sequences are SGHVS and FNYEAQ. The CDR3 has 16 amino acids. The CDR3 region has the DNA TGTGCAAGCAGCTTAGTAGGTTCAGGGGTAGGCACTGAAGATTTCTTT. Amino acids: CASSLVGSGVGTEDFF.

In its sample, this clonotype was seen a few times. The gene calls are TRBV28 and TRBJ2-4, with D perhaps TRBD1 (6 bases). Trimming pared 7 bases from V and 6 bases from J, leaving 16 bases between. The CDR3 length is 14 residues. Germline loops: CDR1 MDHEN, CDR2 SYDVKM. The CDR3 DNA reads TGTGCCAGCAACTTAGGACAGTTTCGAAACATTCAGTACTTC. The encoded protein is CASNLGQFRNIQYF.

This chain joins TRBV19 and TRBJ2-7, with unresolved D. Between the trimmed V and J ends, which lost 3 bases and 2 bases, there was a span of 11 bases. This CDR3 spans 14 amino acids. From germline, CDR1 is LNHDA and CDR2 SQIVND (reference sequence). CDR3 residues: CASSMRRLTYEQYF. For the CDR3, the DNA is TGTGCCAGTAGTATGAGAAGACTCACCTACGAGCAGTACTTC. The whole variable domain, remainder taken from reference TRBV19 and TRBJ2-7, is DGGITQSPKYLFRKEGQNVTLSCEQNLNHDAMYWYRQDPGQGLRLIYYSQIVNDFQKGDIAEGYSVSREKKESFPLTVTSAQKNPTAFYLCASSMRRLTYEQYFGPGTRLTVT.

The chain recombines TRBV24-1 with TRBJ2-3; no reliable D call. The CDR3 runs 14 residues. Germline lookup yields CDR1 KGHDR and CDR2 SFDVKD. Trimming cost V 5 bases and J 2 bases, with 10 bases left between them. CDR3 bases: TGTGCCACCAGTGGTCAGGATTACACAGATACGCAGTATTTT. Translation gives CATSGQDYTDTQYF.

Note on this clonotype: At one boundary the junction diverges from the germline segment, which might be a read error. The CDR3 loop reads CASSARTGVLYNEQFF. In nucleotides, the CDR3 is TGTGCTAGCAGCGCCCGGACAGGGGTTTTGTACAATGAGCAGTTCTTC. The chain has TRBV5-6 and TRBJ2-1, with 9 nucleotides matching TRBD1. The CDR3 runs to 16 residues. From germline, CDR1 is SGHDT and CDR2 YYEEEE.

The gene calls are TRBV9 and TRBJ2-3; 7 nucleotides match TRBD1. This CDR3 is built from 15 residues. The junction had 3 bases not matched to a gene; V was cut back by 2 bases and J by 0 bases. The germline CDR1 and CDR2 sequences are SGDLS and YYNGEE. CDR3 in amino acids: CASSVRDSSTDTQYF. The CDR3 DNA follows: TGTGCCAGCAGCGTCCGGGACAGTAGCACAGATACGCAGTATTTT.

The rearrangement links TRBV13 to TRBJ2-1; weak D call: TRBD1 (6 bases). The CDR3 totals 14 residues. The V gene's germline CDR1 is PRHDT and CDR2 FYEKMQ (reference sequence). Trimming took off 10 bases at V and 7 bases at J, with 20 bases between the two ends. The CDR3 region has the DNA TGTGCCACCCCAGGGGAAGTTCAATTGAATGAGCAGTTCTTC. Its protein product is CATPGEVQLNEQFF.

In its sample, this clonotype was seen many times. The CDR3 DNA sequence: TGTGCCAGCAGCTTAGCTTCAGGGACTAGGTCGCCCGGGGAGCTGTTTTTT. Translated: CASSLASGTRSPGELFF. The chain links TRBV7-6 to TRBJ2-2; 8 bases agree with TRBD2. The CDR3 loop spans 17 amino acids. V lost 0 bases to trimming and J lost 6 bases; unmatched junction nucleotides: 9. Germline assignment: CDR1 SGHVS and CDR2 FNYEAQ.

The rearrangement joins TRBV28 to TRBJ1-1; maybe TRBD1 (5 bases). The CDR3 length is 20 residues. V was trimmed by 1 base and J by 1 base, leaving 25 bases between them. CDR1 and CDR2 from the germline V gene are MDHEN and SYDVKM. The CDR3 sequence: CASSLYTVAGRETWNTEAFF. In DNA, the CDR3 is TGTGCCAGCAGTTTATACACGGTTGCGGGCAGGGAGACTTGGAACACTGAAGCTTTCTTT.

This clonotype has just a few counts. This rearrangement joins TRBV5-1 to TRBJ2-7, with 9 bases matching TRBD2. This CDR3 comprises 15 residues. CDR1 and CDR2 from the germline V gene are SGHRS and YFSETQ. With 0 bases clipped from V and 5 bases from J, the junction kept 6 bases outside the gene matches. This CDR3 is CASSLELAGVDEQYF. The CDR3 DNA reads TGCGCCAGCAGCTTGGAACTAGCGGGCGTGGACGAGCAGTACTTC.

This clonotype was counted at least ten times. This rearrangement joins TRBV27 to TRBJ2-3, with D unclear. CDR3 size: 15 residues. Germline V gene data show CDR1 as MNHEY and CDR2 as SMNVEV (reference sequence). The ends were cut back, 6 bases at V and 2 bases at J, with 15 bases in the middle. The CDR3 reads CASSLSKANTDTQYF. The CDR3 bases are TGTGCCAGCAGCCTATCTAAGGCTAACACAGATACGCAGTATTTT.

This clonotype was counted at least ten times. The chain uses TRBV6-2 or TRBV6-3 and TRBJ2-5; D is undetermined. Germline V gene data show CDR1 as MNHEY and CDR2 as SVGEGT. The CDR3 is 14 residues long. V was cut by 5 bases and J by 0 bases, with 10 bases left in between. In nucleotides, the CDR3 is TGTGCCAGCAGTCCAGATTTGTACCAAGAGACCCAGTACTTC. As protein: CASSPDLYQETQYF.